A single TCR beta chain is shown here with its context. Antigen unknown. Here immunoSEQ multiplex PCR was the method, and the copy in TCRdb shows in-frame clones only, minus some. The sample carries just under 150,000 clones, approximately 89% recorded once. After removal of 4 bases from V and 4 bases from J, the junction contained 10 bases not matched to a gene. CDR1 is SGHNT and CDR2 is YENEEA in the germline V gene. This CDR3 spans 16 amino acids. The data were taken from a study of T cell responses to AZD1222 COVID-19 vaccine. General observations from the study: Mapped onto spike, vaccine-associated CD4 TCRs spanned it and were dominant at 160-218 and 743-854. Females made up more of the donors, who were largely white British, and clonal diversity may have come out too low. Nearly half of spike-specific TCRs reportedly go after variant regions that carry no mutations. Two AZD1222 administrations were followed by greater Spike-specific TCR breadth and depth.

The material sequenced was peripheral blood, taken 28 days after the second AZD1222 dose. The chain combines TRBV11-3 with TRBJ1-2; 9 bases agree with TRBD1. This TCR derives from an adult who received the AZD1222 COVID-19 vaccine. This CDR3 reads CASSSGQGSPFYGYTF. In nucleotides, the CDR3 is TGTGCCAGCAGCTCAGGACAGGGGTCCCCTTTCTATGGCTACACCTTC.